Listed below are T cell receptor beta chains from one sample, sequenced in a study of blood T cell repertoires in COVID-19. Assay: immunoSEQ multiplex PCR; the TCRdb copy retains only in-frame clones and omits some. Of under 200,000 clones in the sample, around 89% were seen once. The sample comprised peripheral blood. These receptors all stem from a middle-aged man with active or convalescent COVID-19. The CDR3 runs from the conserved cysteine through the conserved F or W. Fields, in order: J gene, D gene, clone size, V gene, CDR3 DNA, CDR3 protein. D genes are given only for firm matches. The size of a clone is reported for some rows only, either as once, few or many, or as a class for expanded clones.

TRBJ1-4 . . TRBV11-2 TGTGCCAGCAGCTCCCGACAGAACTCTAATGAAAAACTGTTTTTT CASSSRQNSNEKLFF
TRBJ2-1 TRBD2 . TRBV3-1/TRBV3-2 TGTGCCAGCAGCGCCCGGGGCCTACTAGCGGGGGGCATCAATGAGCAGTTCTTC CASSARGLLAGGINEQFF
TRBJ2-1 TRBD1 . TRBV5-5 TGTGCCAGCAGCTTGGCACAGGGGTCAGCGAACGAGCAGTTCTTC CASSLAQGSANEQFF
TRBJ1-1 . . TRBV2 TGTGCCAGCAGTGGATCCCGGGGGTCGGGCACTGAAGCTTTCTTT CASSGSRGSGTEAFF
TRBJ2-2 TRBD2 . TRBV6-5 TGTGCCAGCAGTCAGCTACTAGCGGGAGATGGGGAGCTGTTTTTT CASSQLLAGDGELFF
TRBJ1-2 TRBD1 once TRBV18 TGTGCCAGCTCACTCTCGATTTCGGGACAGAATGGCTACACCTTC CASSLSISGQNGYTF
TRBJ1-4 TRBD1 . TRBV30 TGTGCCTGGAGCCAGGACAGGGGAAGTGAAAAACTGTTTTTT CAWSQDRGSEKLFF
TRBJ2-7 TRBD1 . TRBV19 TGTGCCAGTAGTACGGACAGGGGGCTCTACGAGCAGTACTTC CASSTDRGLYEQYF
TRBJ1-1 . . TRBV6-1 TGTGCCAGCAGTGAATACCGTACAGGGACTGAAGCTTTCTTT CASSEYRTGTEAFF
TRBJ2-7 TRBD1 . TRBV5-6 TGTGCCAGCAGCACCCCGGGACAGGGGGCGCGGTCCTACGAGCAGTACTTC CASSTPGQGARSYEQYF
TRBJ1-1 . . TRBV19 TGTGCCAGTAACCAAAGAGAAGGGGTCGCTGAAGCTTTCTTT CASNQREGVAEAFF
TRBJ1-1 TRBD1 . TRBV13 TGTGCCAGCAGCTCGGCCGGGACAGTAGACACTGAAGCTTTCTTT CASSSAGTVDTEAFF
TRBJ2-1 . . TRBV7-2 TGTGCCAGTAATAATGCGGGAACTTACAATGAGCAGTTCTTC CASNNAGTYNEQFF
TRBJ2-5 TRBD2 . TRBV2 TGTGCCAGTAGGCGGGGGGGCTCAGAGACCCAGTACTTC CASRRGGSETQYF
TRBJ1-2 TRBD1 . TRBV14 TGTGCCAGCAGCCCGGGACAGCTCGCTGGTGGCTACACCTTC CASSPGQLAGGYTF
TRBJ1-4 TRBD1 . TRBV29-1 TGCAGCGCGACAGGGGGTGCTAATGAAAAACTGTTTTTT CSATGGANEKLFF
TRBJ1-1 TRBD1 . TRBV28 TGTGCCAGCAGTTTTGGGACAGGGGGTTTAGGTGGTGAAGCTTTCTTT CASSFGTGGLGGEAFF
TRBJ2-4 TRBD1 . TRBV11-3 TGTGCCAGCAGCCCCGGGACAGGGGCCGCCTCGGCCAAAAACATTCAGTACTTC CASSPGTGAASAKNIQYF
TRBJ1-1 TRBD1 once TRBV7-2 TGTGCCAGCAGCTTAGGTGTCTTCGGACAGGGAGTCACTGAAGCTTTCTTT CASSLGVFGQGVTEAFF
TRBJ1-3 . . TRBV5-1 TGCGCCAGCAGCTTGGCCCTGGAGGACACCATATATTTT CASSLALEDTIYF
TRBJ2-7 . . TRBV5-5 TGTGCCAGCAGCTTTTCGGACACTATTTCCTACGAGCAGTACTTC CASSFSDTISYEQYF
TRBJ2-3 TRBD1 once TRBV5-1 TGCGCCTCGTGGACAGGAGGCACAGATACGCAGTATTTT CASWTGGTDTQYF
TRBJ2-2 TRBD2 . TRBV7-9 TGTGCCAGCAGCAAAACGGGACTAGCGGGGCCCCAGGGAGGGGAGCTGTTTTTT CASSKTGLAGPQGGELFF
TRBJ2-5 . . TRBV7-8 TGTGCCAGCAGCTTAGGGGACACCAACCAAGAGACCCAGTACTTC CASSLGDTNQETQYF
TRBJ2-1 TRBD1 . TRBV10-3 TGTGCCTCGTCCCGGGACAGGGATGAGCAGTTCTTC CASSRDRDEQFF
TRBJ1-2 TRBD1 . TRBV10-1 TGCGCCAGCTTCCGCCCTCCCGAGGACAGGGGCCCCTCTTTTCGCCCTCCCTATGGCTACACCTTC CASFRPPEDRGPSFRPPYGYTF
TRBJ2-7 . . TRBV6-1 TGTGCCAGCAGTGAAGTGGCGGGCTCCTACGAGCAGTACTTC CASSEVAGSYEQYF
TRBJ1-5 TRBD1 . TRBV7-2 TGTGCCAGCAGCTCAACCCCCGGGACAGGGAGAAGGCATTTT CASSSTPGTGRRHF
TRBJ2-7 TRBD2 . TRBV15 TGTGCCACCAGCACGGGACTAGCAGAGTACGAGCAGTACTTC CATSTGLAEYEQYF
TRBJ1-1 TRBD1 . TRBV5-1 TGCGCCAGCAGCTTGGAGGGGGCCCAGGGAAATGAAGCTTTCTTT CASSLEGAQGNEAFF
TRBJ1-5 TRBD1 . TRBV5-6 TGTGCCAGCAGCTATGGGACAGGGAATAATCAGCCCCAGCATTTT CASSYGTGNNQPQHF
TRBJ1-1 TRBD1 once TRBV5-1 TGCGCCAGCCGTGGACAGGGGGCGACTGAAGCTTTCTTT CASRGQGATEAFF
TRBJ1-6 . . TRBV10-3 TGTGCCATCGGGGGGACGGGCAATTCACCCCTCCACTTT CAIGGTGNSPLHF
TRBJ2-3 . once TRBV7-2 TGTGCCAGCAGCTCCGGGTCGCGGCCAGATACGCAGTATTTT CASSSGSRPDTQYF
TRBJ2-1 . once TRBV6-6 TGTGCCAGCAGTTACTACGGGACTCTCCCCTACAATGAGCAGTTCTTC CASSYYGTLPYNEQFF
TRBJ2-7 TRBD2 . TRBV7-9 TGTGCCAGCAGCTTTAGCGGGAGCCCCTACGAGCAGTACTTC CASSFSGSPYEQYF
TRBJ2-2 TRBD2 once TRBV30 TGTGCCTGGAGTGGCATAGCGGGAAGGGGAACCGGGGAGCTGTTTTTT CAWSGIAGRGTGELFF